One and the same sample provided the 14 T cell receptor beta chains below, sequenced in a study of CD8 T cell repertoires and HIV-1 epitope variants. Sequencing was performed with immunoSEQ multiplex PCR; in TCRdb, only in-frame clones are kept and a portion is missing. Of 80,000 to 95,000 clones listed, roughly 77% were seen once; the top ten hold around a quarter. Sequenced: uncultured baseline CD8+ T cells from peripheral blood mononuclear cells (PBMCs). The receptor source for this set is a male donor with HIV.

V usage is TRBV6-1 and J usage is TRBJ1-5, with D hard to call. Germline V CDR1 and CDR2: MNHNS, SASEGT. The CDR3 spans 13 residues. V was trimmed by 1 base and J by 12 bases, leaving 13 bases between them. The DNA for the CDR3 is TGTGCCAGCAGTGAAGGGTCTTTTTCCGGCCAGCATTTT. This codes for CASSEGSFSGQHF.

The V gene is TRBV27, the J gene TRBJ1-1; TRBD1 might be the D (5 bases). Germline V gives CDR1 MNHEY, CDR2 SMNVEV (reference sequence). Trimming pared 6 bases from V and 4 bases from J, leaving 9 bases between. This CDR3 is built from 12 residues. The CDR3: CASRRDVTEAFF. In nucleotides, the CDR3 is TGTGCCAGCAGACGGGACGTCACTGAAGCTTTCTTT.

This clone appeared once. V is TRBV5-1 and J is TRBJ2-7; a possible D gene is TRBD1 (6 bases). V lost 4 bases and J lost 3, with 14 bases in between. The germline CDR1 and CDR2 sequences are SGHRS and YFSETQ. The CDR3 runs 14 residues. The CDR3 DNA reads TGCGCCAGCAGCGACAGGAGTGGAGACTACGAGCAGTACTTC. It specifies CASSDRSGDYEQYF.

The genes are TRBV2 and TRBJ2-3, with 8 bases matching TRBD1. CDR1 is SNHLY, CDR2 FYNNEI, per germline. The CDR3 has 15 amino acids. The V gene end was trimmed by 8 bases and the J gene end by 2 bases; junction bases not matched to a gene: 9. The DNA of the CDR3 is TGTGCCAGCGACAGGGGCAAAAGAATCACAGATACGCAGTATTTT. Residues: CASDRGKRITDTQYF.

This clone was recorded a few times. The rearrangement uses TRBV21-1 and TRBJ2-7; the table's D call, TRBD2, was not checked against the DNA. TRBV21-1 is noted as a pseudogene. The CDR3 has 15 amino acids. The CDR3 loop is CASSKDSGGTYEQYF. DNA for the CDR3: TGTGCCAGCAGCAAAGATAGCGGGGGAACCTACGAGCAGTACTTC.

The DNA of the CDR3 is TGTGCCAGCACCCCCCACCCGGGGGATCGAGCTTCTTTCTACAATGAGCAGTTCTTC. Translating it yields CASTPHPGDRASFYNEQFF. The chain uses TRBV28 and TRBJ2-1, with a weak D call TRBD2 (6 bases). The CDR3 consists of 19 residues. Trimming removed 7 bases at V and 3 bases at J, with 28 bases between. Germline V gene sequence: CDR1 MDHEN, CDR2 SYDVKM. Complete variable domain (other parts from reference TRBV28 and TRBJ2-1): DVKVTQSSRYLVKRTGEKVFLECVQDMDHENMFWYRQDPGLGLRLIYFSYDVKMKEKGDIPEGYSVSREKKERFSLILESASTNQTSMYLCASTPHPGDRASFYNEQFFGPGTRLTVL.

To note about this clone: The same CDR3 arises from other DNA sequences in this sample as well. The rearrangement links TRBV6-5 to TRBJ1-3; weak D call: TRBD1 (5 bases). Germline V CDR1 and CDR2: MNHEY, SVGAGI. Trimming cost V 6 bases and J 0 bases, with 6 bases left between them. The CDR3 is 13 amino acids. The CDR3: CASRRGSGNTIYF. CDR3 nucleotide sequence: TGTGCCAGCAGGAGGGGCTCTGGAAACACCATATATTTT.

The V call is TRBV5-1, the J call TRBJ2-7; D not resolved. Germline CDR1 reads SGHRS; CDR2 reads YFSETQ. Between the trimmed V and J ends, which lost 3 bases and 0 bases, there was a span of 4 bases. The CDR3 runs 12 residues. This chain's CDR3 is CASSSDSYEQYF. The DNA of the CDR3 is TGCGCCAGCAGCTCCGACTCCTACGAGCAGTACTTC.

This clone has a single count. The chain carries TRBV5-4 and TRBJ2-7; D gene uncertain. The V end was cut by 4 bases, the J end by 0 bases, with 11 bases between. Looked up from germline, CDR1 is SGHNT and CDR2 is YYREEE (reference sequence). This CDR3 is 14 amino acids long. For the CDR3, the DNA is TGTGCCAGCAGCCCCCTTGTGACCTCCTACGAGCAGTACTTC. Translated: CASSPLVTSYEQYF.

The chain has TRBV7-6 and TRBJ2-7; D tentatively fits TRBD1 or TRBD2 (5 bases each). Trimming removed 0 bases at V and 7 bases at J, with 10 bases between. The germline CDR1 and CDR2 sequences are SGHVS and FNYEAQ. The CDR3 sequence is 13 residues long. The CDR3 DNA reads TGTGCCAGCAGCTTAGCTGGCGAGGGGGAGCAGTACTTC. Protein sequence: CASSLAGEGEQYF.

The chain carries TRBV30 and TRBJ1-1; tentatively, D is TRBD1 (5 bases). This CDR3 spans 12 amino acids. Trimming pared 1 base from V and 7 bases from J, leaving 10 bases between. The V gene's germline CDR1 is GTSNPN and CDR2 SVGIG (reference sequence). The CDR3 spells CAWSAGGDEAFF. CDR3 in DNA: TGTGCCTGGAGTGCGGGAGGGGATGAAGCTTTCTTT.

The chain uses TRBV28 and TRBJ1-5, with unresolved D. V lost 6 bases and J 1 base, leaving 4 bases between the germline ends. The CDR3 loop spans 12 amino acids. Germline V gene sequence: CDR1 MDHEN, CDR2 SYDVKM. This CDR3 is CASRRSNQPQHF. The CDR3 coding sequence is TGTGCCAGCAGGAGGAGCAATCAGCCCCAGCATTTT.

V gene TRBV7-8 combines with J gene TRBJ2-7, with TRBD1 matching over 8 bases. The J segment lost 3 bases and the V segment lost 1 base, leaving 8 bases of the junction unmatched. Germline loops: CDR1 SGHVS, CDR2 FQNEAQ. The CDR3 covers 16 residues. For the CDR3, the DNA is TGTGCCAGCAGCTTAGTTGTCGGGACAGGAGACTACGAGCAGTACTTC. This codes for CASSLVVGTGDYEQYF. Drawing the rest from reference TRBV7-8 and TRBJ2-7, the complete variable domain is GAGVSQSPRYKVAKRGQDVALRCDPISGHVSLFWYQQALGQGPEFLTYFQNEAQLDKSGLPSDRFFAERPEGSVSTLKIQRTQQEDSAVYLCASSLVVGTGDYEQYFGPGTRLTVT.

In nucleotides, the CDR3 is TGTGCCAGCAGCCGAGAGGGCAACAGGCTCGGTCAGCCCCAGCATTTT. Protein sequence: CASSREGNRLGQPQHF. This rearrangement joins TRBV7-8 to TRBJ1-5; D is possibly TRBD1 (5 bases). The CDR3 loop spans 16 amino acids. The germline V gene has CDR1 SGHVS and CDR2 FQNEAQ. Trimming cost V 5 bases and J 6 bases, with 20 bases left between them.